The 9 T cell receptor beta chains presented below share a single source sample, sequenced in a study of T-cell reconstitution after alpha-beta-depleted transplantation in children. Unique molecular identifiers were used to barcode this TCRbeta library. TCRdb ran MiXCR on the PCR reads and lists one entry per CDR3 protein. The repertoire includes 250,000 to 400,000 distinct CDR3 sequences, approximately 20% of them detected once, and 9.5% to 13% sits in the top ten. Sequencing was performed on PBMCs, mostly from graft donor cells, taken 180 days after TCRalphabeta/CD19-depleted stem cell transplant. These receptors were taken from a male patient between 5 and 17 years old who had a stem cell transplant for acute lymphoblastic leukemia, so the T cells may come from the graft donor.

This clonotype came up a few times. The chain couples TRBV20-1 to TRBJ2-1; D is unclear. V was cut by 6 bases and J by 10 bases, with 16 bases left in between. The CDR3 is 12 residues long. CDR1 and CDR2 (germline): DFQATT, SNEGSKA (reference sequence). In DNA form, the CDR3 reads TGCAGTGCACCGGACCCTCCCAGGGAGCAGTTCTTC. The encoded protein is CSAPDPPREQFF.

This clonotype appeared a few times. This rearrangement joins TRBV5-1 to TRBJ1-2; no firm D call. Per germline, CDR1 SGHRS and CDR2 YFSETQ. The V and J ends lost 1 base and 3 bases respectively, with 10 bases between them. The CDR3 contains 14 residues. The CDR3 DNA sequence: TGCGCCAGCAGCTTGTCGCGGAAAGACTATGGCTACACCTTC. Residues: CASSLSRKDYGYTF.

This clonotype was observed a handful of times. CDR3 protein: CASRLSRTGNTEAFF. CDR3 DNA sequence: TGTGCCAGCAGACTCTCTAGGACAGGGAACACTGAAGCTTTCTTT. J is TRBJ1-1 and V is TRBV7-2, with TRBD1 matching 7 bases. The V segment lost 6 bases and the J segment 1 base; nucleotides outside the gene matches: 8. The germline V gene encodes CDR1 SGHTA and CDR2 FQGNSA. The CDR3 totals 15 residues.

The rearrangement joins TRBV29-1 to TRBJ2-3; the D gene is possibly TRBD1 (5 bases). The J call may be incorrect, as the DNA end agrees better with TRBJ1-5. In germline, CDR1 is SQVTM, CDR2 ANQGSEA. The CDR3 length is 13 residues. The CDR3 nucleotides are TGCAGTGCGGGGGTTCCTGGGGCAGATACGCAGCATTTT. It translates to CSAGVPGADTQHF.

V is TRBV2 and J is TRBJ1-4; D ambiguous. The CDR3 length is 15 residues. Germline lookup yields CDR1 SNHLY and CDR2 FYNNEI. Deletions cut 4 bases from V and 0 bases from J, with 9 bases between. The CDR3 DNA sequence: TGTGCCAGCAGTGTTTCGGCCGCAACTAATGAAAAACTGTTTTTT. Its translation: CASSVSAATNEKLFF.

This clonotype was seen only a few times. The chain has TRBV29-1 and TRBJ2-3; maybe TRBD2 (6 bases). This CDR3 has 13 residues. V was pared by 3 bases and J by 0 bases, with 7 bases between. Germline assignment: CDR1 SQVTM and CDR2 ANQGSEA. The CDR3: CSVEGTSTDTQYF. In DNA, the CDR3 is TGCAGCGTTGAGGGGACTAGCACAGATACGCAGTATTTT.

This clonotype has only a few counts. In nucleotides, the CDR3 is TGTGCCAGCAGCTTAAGGGCGGCGACAACCCGCTCCTATGGCTACACCTTC. Translating gives CASSLRAATTRSYGYTF. V gene TRBV7-9 combines with J gene TRBJ1-2; D is uncertain. With 2 bases removed from V and 4 bases from J, the gap between germline ends came to 20 bases. The CDR3 is 17 amino acids. CDR1 SEHNR and CDR2 FQNEAQ come from the germline V gene (reference sequence).

In this sample, this clonotype turned up many times. This chain joins TRBV7-3 and TRBJ2-2; D not certain. Germline V gives CDR1 SGHTA, CDR2 FQGTGA. Trimming cost V 2 bases and J 1 base, with 5 bases left between them. CDR3 size: 14 residues. This CDR3 reads CASSLVGNTGELFF. For the CDR3, the DNA is TGTGCCAGCAGCTTAGTTGGGAACACCGGGGAGCTGTTTTTT.

The chain joins TRBV20-1 to TRBJ2-5; D perhaps matches TRBD1 (6 bases). The CDR3 totals 14 residues. Germline V CDR1 and CDR2: DFQATT, SNEGSKA (reference sequence). The V and J ends lost 5 bases and 1 base respectively, with 14 bases between them. CDR3 protein: CSAQTPRGQETQYF. Written as DNA, the CDR3 is TGCAGTGCTCAAACTCCCAGGGGCCAAGAGACCCAGTACTTC.